This T cell receptor (beta chain) came from a study of metastatic and nonmetastatic thyroid tumors. Patients had received no treatment of any kind before thyroid surgery. Per the authors' pipeline: The study's classifier, a distant-metastasis tool for papillary thyroid cancer, was built using CDR3 differences across clinicopathological groups. TCRdb recomputed clones from the PCR reads via MiXCR. The authors' filters were not applied to this entry. The table shows under 95,000 clones, with 10% to 15% occurring only once. V lost 6 bases and J lost 4, with 15 bases in between. Germline V CDR1 and CDR2: SGHNT, YYREEE (reference sequence). This CDR3 comprises 14 residues.

This chain uses TRBV5-4 with TRBJ2-3; unclear D gene. Material for sequencing was blood. The receptor comes from a female donor with papillary thyroid cancer or a benign thyroid nodule (not recorded which). Some clones in this sample may be carry-over from other donors' samples. Here the CDR3 reads CASTYPVWADTQYF. In DNA, the CDR3 is TGTGCCAGCACCTACCCCGTGTGGGCAGATACGCAGTATTTT.